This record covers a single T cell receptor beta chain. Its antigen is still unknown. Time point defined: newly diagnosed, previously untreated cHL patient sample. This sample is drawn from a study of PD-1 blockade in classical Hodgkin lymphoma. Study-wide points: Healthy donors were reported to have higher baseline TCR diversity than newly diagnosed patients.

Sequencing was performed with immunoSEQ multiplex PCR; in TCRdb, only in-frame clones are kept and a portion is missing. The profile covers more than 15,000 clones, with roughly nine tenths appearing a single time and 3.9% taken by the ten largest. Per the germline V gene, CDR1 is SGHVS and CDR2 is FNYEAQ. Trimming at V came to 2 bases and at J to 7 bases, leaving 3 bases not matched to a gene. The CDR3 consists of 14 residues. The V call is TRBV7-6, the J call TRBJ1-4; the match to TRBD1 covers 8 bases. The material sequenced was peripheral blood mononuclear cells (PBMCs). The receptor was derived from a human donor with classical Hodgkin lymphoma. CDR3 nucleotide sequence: TGTGCCAGCAGCTTATCAGGGGGCGGTGAAAAACTGTTTTTT. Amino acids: CASSLSGGGEKLFF.